The next 14 T cell receptor beta chains were all read from a single sample in a study of blood T cell repertoires in COVID-19. The assay was immunoSEQ multiplex PCR, and TCRdb's table has in-frame clones only and misses some. The table records around 100,000 clones, approximately 92% of them present only once. Sequenced: peripheral blood. The origin of the receptors is a woman older than 75 with acute or convalescent COVID-19.

This clone was seen a single time. The rearrangement links TRBV27 to TRBJ2-3; no reliable D call. V lost 5 bases and J 2 bases, leaving 17 bases between the germline ends. Germline V gene data show CDR1 as MNHEY and CDR2 as SMNVEV (reference sequence). The CDR3 is 16 amino acids. CDR3 DNA: TGTGCCAGCAGTCCCCTTTCTCCCGGGTACACAGATACGCAGTATTTT. It translates to CASSPLSPGYTDTQYF.

The gene calls are TRBV5-6 and TRBJ1-2; D is unresolved. The CDR3 sequence is 15 residues long. CDR1 SGHDT and CDR2 YYEEEE come from the germline V gene. Trimming removed 0 bases from V and 5 bases from J, with 14 bases in between. CDR3 DNA: TGTGCCAGCAGCTTGGTTACCTCCGGGTCTTATGGCTACACCTTC. Residues: CASSLVTSGSYGYTF.

The table lists this clone with a count of one. The chain combines TRBV6-1 with TRBJ1-2, with 7 bases fitting TRBD1. The CDR3 length is 15 residues. The trim removed 0 bases at V and 7 bases at J, leaving 8 bases unmatched. The germline V gene has CDR1 MNHNS and CDR2 SASEGT. The CDR3, as DNA: TGTGCCAGCAGTGAAGCTAGGAAGGGGGCTGGTGGCTACACCTTC. It encodes CASSEARKGAGGYTF.

In DNA form, the CDR3 reads TGTGCCAGCAGCCAGGGGACTAGCGGGGCCCGAGAGACCCAGTACTTC. Amino acid sequence: CASSQGTSGARETQYF. The V and J genes are TRBV3-1 (or the pseudogene TRBV3-2) and TRBJ2-5, with 13 bases matching TRBD2. Germline CDR1 LGHDT, CDR2 YNNKEL (reference sequence). The CDR3 contains 16 residues. J gave up 4 bases and V 3 bases, and 5 bases lay outside the gene matches.

This clone was counted a single time. The rearrangement uses TRBV12-5 and TRBJ2-7; maybe TRBD1 (5 bases). The CDR3 has 13 residues. The germline gives CDR1 LGHNT, CDR2 FRNRAP. Trimming shortened V by 5 bases and J by 1 base, and 9 bases separated the two germline ends. CDR3 in amino acids: CASGTDTSYEQYF. In DNA, the CDR3 is TGTGCTAGTGGTACGGACACTTCCTACGAGCAGTACTTC.

This clone was counted between two and nine times. The chain is built from TRBV5-4 and TRBJ2-1, with 9 nucleotides matching TRBD1. The trim removed 3 bases at V and 15 bases at J, leaving 10 bases unmatched. The CDR3 runs to 13 residues. Germline V CDR1 and CDR2: SGHNT, YYREEE (reference sequence). The chain's CDR3 is CASSSSPGQGLFF. CDR3 in DNA: TGTGCCAGCAGCTCGTCCCCGGGACAGGGCCTGTTCTTC.

Here the CDR3 reads CASSLGQGSLGLYGYTF. The CDR3 DNA reads TGTGCCAGCAGCTTAGGACAGGGAAGCCTAGGCCTCTATGGCTACACCTTC. The chain couples TRBV7-9 to TRBJ1-2; 7 bases match TRBD1. This CDR3 contains 17 residues. V gave up 1 base and J gave up 4 bases; unmatched junction bases: 12. Germline CDR1 and CDR2: SEHNR and FQNEAQ (reference sequence).

Written as DNA, the CDR3 is TGTGCCAGCAGTCCTGGGGCCCCGAACACCGGGGAGCTGTTTTTT. Translating it yields CASSPGAPNTGELFF. This chain links TRBV2 with TRBJ2-2; a possible D gene is TRBD1 (5 bases). The CDR3 extends over 15 amino acids. Per the germline V gene, CDR1 is SNHLY and CDR2 is FYNNEI. The V end was cut by 5 bases, the J end by 0 bases, with 10 bases between.

The chain couples TRBV2 to TRBJ1-1; 7 nucleotides match TRBD1. CDR1 and CDR2 from the germline V gene are SNHLY and FYNNEI. The CDR3 loop spans 18 amino acids. V lost 3 bases and J lost 4; bases outside the gene matches: 17. The CDR3 nucleotides are TGTGCCAGCAGTGAGTCGGGACAGTTCCCGTCCTGGGGCACTGAAGCTTTCTTT. Protein: CASSESGQFPSWGTEAFF.

This chain connects TRBV28 to TRBJ1-6, with TRBD1 matching over 12 bases. V gave up 4 bases and J gave up 9 bases; unmatched junction bases: 13. This CDR3 is built from 18 residues. CDR1 and CDR2 from the germline V gene are MDHEN and SYDVKM. CDR3 protein: CASSSPGQGAISFSPLHF. As DNA, the CDR3 is TGTGCCAGCAGTTCCCCGGGACAGGGGGCGATATCTTTTTCACCCCTCCACTTT.

The rearrangement uses TRBV7-3 and TRBJ2-4; no firm D call. Germline CDR1 SGHTA, CDR2 FQGTGA. This CDR3 has 13 amino acids. Trimming left V 1 base short and J 3 bases short, with 4 bases between. CDR3 sequence reads: CASSLSSKNIQYF. In DNA form, the CDR3 reads TGTGCCAGCAGCTTAAGTAGCAAAAACATTCAGTACTTC.

The chain joins TRBV28 to TRBJ2-5; 8 bases agree with TRBD2. The germline V gene has CDR1 MDHEN and CDR2 SYDVKM. The CDR3 covers 17 residues. The trim removed 2 bases at V and 0 bases at J, leaving 8 bases unmatched. CDR3 sequence: CASSLGWTGGYQETQYF. The DNA for the CDR3 is TGTGCCAGCAGTTTAGGGTGGACGGGGGGGTACCAAGAGACCCAGTACTTC.

The chain joins TRBV5-1 to TRBJ2-3, with 8 bases matching TRBD1. The germline CDR1 and CDR2 sequences are SGHRS and YFSETQ. The CDR3 sequence is 16 residues long. Unmatched junction bases numbered 9, after V lost 2 bases and J lost 4 bases. CDR3 in amino acids: CASSFQAGGAADTQYF. The CDR3, as DNA: TGCGCCAGCAGCTTTCAGGCAGGGGGCGCGGCAGATACGCAGTATTTT.

The V gene is TRBV19, the J gene TRBJ1-1; the D gene is possibly TRBD1 (5 bases). This CDR3 spans 16 amino acids. CDR1 is LNHDA and CDR2 is SQIVND in the germline V gene (reference sequence). V shed 5 bases and J shed 4 bases, with 20 bases lying between them. Here the CDR3 reads CASSLGPGGVITEAFF. CDR3 bases: TGTGCCAGTAGTCTCGGGCCGGGAGGGGTAATCACTGAAGCTTTCTTT.